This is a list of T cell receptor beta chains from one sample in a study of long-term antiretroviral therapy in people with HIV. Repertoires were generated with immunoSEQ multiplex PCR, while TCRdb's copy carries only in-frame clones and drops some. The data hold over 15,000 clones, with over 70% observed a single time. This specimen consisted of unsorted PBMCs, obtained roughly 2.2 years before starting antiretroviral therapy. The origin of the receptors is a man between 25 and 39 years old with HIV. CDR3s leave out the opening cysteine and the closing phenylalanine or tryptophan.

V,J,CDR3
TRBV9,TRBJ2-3,ASSPRAGGSGDTQY
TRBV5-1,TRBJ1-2,ASSLVGYT
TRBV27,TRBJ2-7,ASSWGGYEQY
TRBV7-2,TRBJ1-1,ASSLYVGGRAEAF
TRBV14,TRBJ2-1,ASSQDREAETYNEQF
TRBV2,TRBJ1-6,ASRGGAVNSPLH
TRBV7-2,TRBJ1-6,ASSLGDRGDSYNSPLH
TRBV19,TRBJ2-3,ASSTGTDTQY
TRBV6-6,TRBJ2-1,ASSYSGTGGNEQF
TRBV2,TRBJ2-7,ASSPSDEQY
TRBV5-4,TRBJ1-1,ASRDRGWTEAF
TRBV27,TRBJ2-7,ASSLSLVQGNDEQY
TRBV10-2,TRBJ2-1,ASRGTGSYNEQF
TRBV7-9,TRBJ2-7,ASSPRTAWDEQY
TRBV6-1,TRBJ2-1,ASSESGQREQF
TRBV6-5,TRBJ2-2,ASRVGQGFTGELF
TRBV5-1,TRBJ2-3,ASSLSAGGTTDTQY
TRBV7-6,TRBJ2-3,ASSLISQGTDTQY
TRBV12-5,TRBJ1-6,ASALRGANSPLH
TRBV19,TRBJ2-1,ASSMGTSGSYNEQF
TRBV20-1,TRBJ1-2,SAPGQNGYT
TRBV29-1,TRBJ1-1,SVETGVYTEAF
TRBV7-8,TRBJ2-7,ASSSGTWAYEQY
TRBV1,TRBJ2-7,TLLGGLSYEQY
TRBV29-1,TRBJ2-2,SAARTGNTGELF
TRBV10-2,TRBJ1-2,ASSSGATGTSGYT
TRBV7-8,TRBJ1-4,ASSFTSPNEKLF
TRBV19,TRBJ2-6,ASSAPGYPSSGANVLT
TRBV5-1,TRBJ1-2,ASRMTGEYYGYT
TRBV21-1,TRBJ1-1,ASRVVVAGQNTEAF
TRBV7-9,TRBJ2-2,ASSWTPGLARSGELF
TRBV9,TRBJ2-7,ASSASGQGVLGEQY